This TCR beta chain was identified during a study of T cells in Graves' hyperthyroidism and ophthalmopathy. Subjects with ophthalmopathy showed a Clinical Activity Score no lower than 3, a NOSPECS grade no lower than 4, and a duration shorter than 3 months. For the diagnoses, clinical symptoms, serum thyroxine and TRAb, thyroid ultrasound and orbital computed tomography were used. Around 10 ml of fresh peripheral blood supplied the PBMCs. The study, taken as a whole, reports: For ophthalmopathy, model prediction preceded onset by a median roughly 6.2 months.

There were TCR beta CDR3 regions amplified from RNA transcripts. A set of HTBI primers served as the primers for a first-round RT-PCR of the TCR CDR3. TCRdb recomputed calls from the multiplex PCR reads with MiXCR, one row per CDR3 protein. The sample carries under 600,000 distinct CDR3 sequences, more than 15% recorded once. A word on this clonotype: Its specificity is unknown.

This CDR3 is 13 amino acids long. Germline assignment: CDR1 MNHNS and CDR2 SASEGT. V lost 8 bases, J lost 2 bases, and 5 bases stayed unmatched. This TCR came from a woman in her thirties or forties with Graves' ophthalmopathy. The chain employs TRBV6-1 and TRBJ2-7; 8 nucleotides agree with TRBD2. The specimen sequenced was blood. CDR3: CASRAGVAYEQYF. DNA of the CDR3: TGTGCCAGCCGAGCGGGAGTTGCCTACGAGCAGTACTTC.